The source of this T cell receptor beta chain is a study of cytomegalovirus exposure and HLA in healthy donors. This CDR3 comprises 16 residues. Germline trimming cut 4 bases from V and 1 base from J; bases unmatched to any gene: 9. Germline CDR1 SGDLS, CDR2 YYNGEE. Of note for this clone: Its antigen is still unknown.

The PCR used 60 Vbeta and 13 Jbeta primers. Using immunoSEQ multiplex PCR, the repertoire was profiled, and TCRdb retains in-frame clones only, with some absent. The profile covers 150,000 to 200,000 clones, with 80% to 85% appearing a single time and about 1.6% taken by the ten largest. General study results and limits: Owing to their indistinguishability, certain V segments, notably TRBV6-2 and TRBV6-3, were excluded. According to reports, the classifier identified cytomegalovirus status with high specificity and sensitivity. Rare TCR sequences dominated, though some public TCRs recurred in many donors.

The source of this sequence is a man aged 45-65 years in good health and CMV-seronegative. V and J are TRBV9 and TRBJ2-3; 7 nucleotides align to TRBD2. The sample comprised PBMCs. CDR3 sequence reads: CASSTRLAGGTDTQYF. The CDR3 bases are TGTGCCAGCAGCACTCGACTAGCCGGGGGCACAGATACGCAGTATTTT.